The clone carrying this T cell receptor (beta chain) was counted only a few times. Its antigen is unknown. The Oncomine TCR Beta short-read assay sequenced DNA from cultured CD4+ T cells. MiXCR, applied by TCRdb to the PCR reads, yields one record per CDR3 protein. The sample comprises some 17,000 distinct CDR3 sequences, 59% of which are singletons, and more than 4% rests with the top ten. Germline lookup yields CDR1 MNHNS and CDR2 SASEGT. The V and J ends lost 6 bases and 1 base respectively, with 12 bases between them. CDR3 size: 14 residues. These data are taken from a study of vaccination and CD4 T cells after COVID-19. Treatment given: roughly 10-day PBMC culture with coronavirus spike peptide pools or control peptides (ViraFEST assay). Negative selection separated CD4+ T cells from roughly ten-day cultures.

The rearrangement uses TRBV6-1 and TRBJ1-1; possibly TRBD1 for D (5 bases). This clonotype was obtained from a human donor who had recovered from COVID-19. Sequencing was performed on CD4+ T cells from blood, cultured in vitro, taken after SARS-CoV-2 vaccination. The CDR3 sequence is CASSAPTGNTEAFF. The CDR3, as DNA: TGTGCCAGCAGCGCACCTACAGGGAACACTGAAGCTTTCTTT.